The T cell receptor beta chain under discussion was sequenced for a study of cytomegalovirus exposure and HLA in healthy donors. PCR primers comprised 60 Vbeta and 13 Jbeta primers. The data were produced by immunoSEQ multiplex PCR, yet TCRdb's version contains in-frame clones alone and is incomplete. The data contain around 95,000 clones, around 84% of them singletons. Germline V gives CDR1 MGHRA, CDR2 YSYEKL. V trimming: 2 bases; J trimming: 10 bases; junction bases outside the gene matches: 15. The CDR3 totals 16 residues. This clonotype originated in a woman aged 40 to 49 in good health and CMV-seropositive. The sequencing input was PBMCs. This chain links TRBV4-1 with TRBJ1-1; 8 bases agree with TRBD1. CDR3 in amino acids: CASSQSLGQGVWGAFF. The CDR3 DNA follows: TGCGCCAGCAGCCAATCCCTAGGACAGGGAGTTTGGGGAGCTTTCTTT.